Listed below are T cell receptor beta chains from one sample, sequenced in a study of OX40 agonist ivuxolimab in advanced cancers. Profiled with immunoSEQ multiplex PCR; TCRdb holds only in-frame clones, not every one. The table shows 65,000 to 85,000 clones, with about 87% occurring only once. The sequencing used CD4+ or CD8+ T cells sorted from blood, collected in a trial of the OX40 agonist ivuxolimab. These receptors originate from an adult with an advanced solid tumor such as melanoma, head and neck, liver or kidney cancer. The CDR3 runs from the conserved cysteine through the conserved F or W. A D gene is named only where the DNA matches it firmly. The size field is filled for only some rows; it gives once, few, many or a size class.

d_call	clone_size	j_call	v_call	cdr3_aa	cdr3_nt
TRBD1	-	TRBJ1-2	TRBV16	CASSQSRGQGGYTF	TGTGCCAGCAGCCAATCGAGGGGACAGGGGGGCTACACCTTC
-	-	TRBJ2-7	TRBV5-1	CASSLAGGGARRSSYEQYF	TGCGCCAGCAGCTTGGCTGGTGGGGGGGCCAGGCGAAGCTCCTACGAGCAGTACTTC
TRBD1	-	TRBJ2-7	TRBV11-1	CASSLRTGENYEQYF	TGTGCCAGCAGCCTGCGGACAGGGGAAAACTACGAGCAGTACTTC
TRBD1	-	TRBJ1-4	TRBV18	CASSPWTGDEKLFF	TGTGCCAGCTCACCATGGACAGGGGATGAAAAACTGTTTTTT
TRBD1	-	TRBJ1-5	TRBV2	CASSARTGSQPQHF	TGTGCCAGCAGCGCACGGACAGGGAGTCAGCCCCAGCATTTT
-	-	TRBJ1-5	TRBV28	CASSRTSQPQHF	TGTGCCAGCAGCCGCACATCCCAGCCCCAGCATTTT
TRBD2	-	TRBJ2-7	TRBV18	CASSLSGSGSYEQYF	TGTGCCAGCTCACTTAGCGGGAGTGGCTCCTACGAGCAGTACTTC
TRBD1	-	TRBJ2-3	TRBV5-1	CASSKGQGSDTQYF	TGCGCCAGCAGTAAGGGACAGGGTTCGGATACGCAGTATTTT
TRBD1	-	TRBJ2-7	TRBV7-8	CASSLMGQGYEQYF	TGTGCCAGCAGCTTAATGGGACAGGGTTACGAGCAGTACTTC
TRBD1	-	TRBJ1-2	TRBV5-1	CASSLGGTGSSNYGYTF	TGCGCCAGCAGCTTGGGTGGGACAGGCTCTAGTAACTATGGCTACACCTTC
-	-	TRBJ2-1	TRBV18	CASSPQQNNEQFF	TGTGCCAGCTCACCACAACAGAACAATGAGCAGTTCTTC
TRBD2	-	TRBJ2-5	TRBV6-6	CASSTPSGGASETQYF	TGTGCCAGCAGTACACCTAGCGGGGGGGCCTCGGAGACCCAGTACTTC
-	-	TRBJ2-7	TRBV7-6	CASSSIPTTYEQYF	TGTGCCAGCAGCTCCATCCCAACCACATACGAGCAGTACTTC
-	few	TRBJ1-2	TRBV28	CASSYPLGGSNGYTF	TGTGCCAGCAGTTACCCCTTGGGAGGGAGTAATGGCTACACCTTC
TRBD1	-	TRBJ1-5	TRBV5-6	CASSLRGFNQPQHF	TGTGCCAGCAGCCTCAGGGGGTTCAATCAGCCCCAGCATTTT
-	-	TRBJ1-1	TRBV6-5	CAVRSVIGGFF	TGTGCCGTACGGTCGGTAATAGGAGGGTTCTTT
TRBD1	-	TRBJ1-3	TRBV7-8	CASSRDRVGKSSGNTIYF	TGTGCCAGCAGCCGGGACAGGGTGGGGAAGAGCTCTGGAAACACCATATATTTT
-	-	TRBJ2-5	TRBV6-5	CASSYQETQYF	TGTGCCAGCAGTTACCAAGAGACCCAGTACTTC
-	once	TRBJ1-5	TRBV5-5	CASSWGQTYSNQPQHF	TGTGCCAGCAGCTGGGGGCAGACGTATAGCAATCAGCCCCAGCATTTT
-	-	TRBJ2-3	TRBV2	CASQLETYITDTQYF	TGTGCCAGCCAACTAGAAACCTATATTACAGATACGCAGTATTTT
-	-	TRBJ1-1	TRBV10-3	CAIRPRVETEAFF	TGTGCCATCAGACCCCGGGTTGAGACTGAAGCTTTCTTT
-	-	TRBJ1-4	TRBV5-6	CASSLAGQPNEKLFF	TGTGCCAGCAGCTTGGCTGGACAGCCTAATGAAAAACTGTTTTTT
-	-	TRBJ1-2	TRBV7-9	CASSPNSSGGYTF	TGTGCCAGCAGCCCTAACAGTTCTGGCGGCTACACCTTC
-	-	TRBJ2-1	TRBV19	CASSPWCGGGSKYNEQFF	TGTGCCAGTAGTCCGTGGTGCGGGGGCGGATCCAAGTACAATGAGCAGTTCTTC
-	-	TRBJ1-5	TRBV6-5	CAAGENQPQHF	TGTGCCGCAGGGGAGAATCAGCCCCAGCATTTT
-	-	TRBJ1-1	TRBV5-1	CASGKGGAGNTEAFF	TGCGCCAGCGGGAAGGGGGGCGCGGGGAACACTGAAGCTTTCTTT
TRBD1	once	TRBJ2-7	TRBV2	CATPKETGAYEQYF	TGTGCCACCCCGAAGGAAACAGGGGCCTACGAGCAGTACTTC
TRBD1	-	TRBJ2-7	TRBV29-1	CSVVAGGSYEQYF	TGCAGCGTTGTGGCAGGGGGTTCCTACGAGCAGTACTTC
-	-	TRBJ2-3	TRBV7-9	CASSLRKGGTDTQYF	TGTGCCAGCAGCTTACGTAAGGGCGGGACAGATACGCAGTATTTT
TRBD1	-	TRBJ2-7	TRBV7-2	CASSSLGTGVYEQYF	TGTGCCAGCAGCTCCCTAGGGACAGGAGTCTACGAGCAGTACTTC
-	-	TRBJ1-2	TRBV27	CASSMRGGGYGYTF	TGTGCCAGCAGTATGAGGGGTGGTGGCTATGGCTACACCTTC
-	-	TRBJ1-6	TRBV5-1	CASSLDKPNSPLHF	TGCGCCAGCAGCTTGGACAAACCTAATTCACCCCTCCACTTT
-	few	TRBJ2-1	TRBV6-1	CASSETQTRTNEQFF	TGTGCCAGCAGTGAAACCCAGACACGAACCAATGAGCAGTTCTTC
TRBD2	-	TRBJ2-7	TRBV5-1	CASSLPSGYEQYF	TGCGCCAGCAGCTTGCCTAGCGGCTACGAGCAGTACTTC
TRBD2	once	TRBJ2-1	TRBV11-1	CASSPSGNSGGGYEQFF	TGTGCCAGCAGCCCCAGTGGGAATAGCGGGGGGGGATATGAGCAGTTCTTC
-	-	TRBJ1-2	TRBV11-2	CTSSSQGNYGYTF	TGTACCAGCAGCTCTCAGGGGAACTATGGCTACACCTTC
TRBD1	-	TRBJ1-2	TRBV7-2	CASSSYNGPPTGAEGYTF	TGTGCCAGCAGCTCCTATAACGGACCACCCACAGGGGCGGAAGGCTACACCTTC
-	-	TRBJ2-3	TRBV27	CASRSGNADTQYF	TGTGCCAGCAGATCAGGGAACGCAGATACGCAGTATTTT
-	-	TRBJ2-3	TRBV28	CASSLRDRYTDTQYF	TGTGCCAGCAGTTTACGGGACCGATACACAGATACGCAGTATTTT
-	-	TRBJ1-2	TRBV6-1	CASSEVLGANYGYTF	TGTGCCAGCAGTGAAGTCCTGGGAGCTAACTATGGCTACACCTTC
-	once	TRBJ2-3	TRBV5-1	CASQTENTDTQYF	TGCGCCAGCCAAACTGAAAACACAGATACGCAGTATTTT
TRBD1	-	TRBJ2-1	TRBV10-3	CAITGVPYNEQFF	TGTGCCATTACAGGGGTCCCCTACAATGAGCAGTTCTTC
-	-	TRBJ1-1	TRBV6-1	CASRQPVNTEAFF	TGTGCCAGCAGGCAACCCGTGAACACTGAAGCTTTCTTT
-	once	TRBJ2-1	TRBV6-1	CASSDLARQGGVQFF	TGTGCCAGCAGTGATCTTGCTCGCCAGGGGGGCGTGCAGTTCTTC
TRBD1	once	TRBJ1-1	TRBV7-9	CASSTGGETEAFF	TGTGCCAGCAGCACAGGGGGGGAAACTGAAGCTTTCTTT
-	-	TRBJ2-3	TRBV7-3	CASSEGGLGGTQYF	TGTGCCAGCAGTGAGGGGGGACTGGGAGGTACGCAGTATTTT